This T cell receptor beta chain was documented in a study of blood T cell repertoires in COVID-19. About the research overall: The cDNA or gDNA used as material had been derived from T cells, B-cell-depleted T cells, or PBMCs.

Participants, 18 to 89 years old, spanned fewer than 25 US areas. Recovered participants had two consecutive negative NP/OP PCR tests, healthcare professional clearance, or symptom resolution. V lost 3 bases, J lost 5 bases, and 10 bases lay in between. Germline CDR1 SGHTA, CDR2 FQGNSA. The CDR3 sequence is 13 residues long. Repertoires were generated with immunoSEQ multiplex PCR, while TCRdb's copy carries only in-frame clones and drops some. The sample holds about 200,000 clones, around four fifths seen once. The sequence was obtained from a man in his forties who had recovered from COVID-19. The source material was PBMCs or T cells enriched from blood (not recorded which). The V and J genes are TRBV7-2 and TRBJ2-5, with D perhaps TRBD1 (5 bases). This CDR3 reads CASSFDRRETQYF. CDR3 bases: TGTGCCAGCAGCTTTGACAGAAGGGAGACCCAGTACTTC. The full variable domain, in which reference TRBV7-2 and TRBJ2-5 provide the parts outside the CDR3, is GAGVSQSPSNKVTEKGKDVELRCDPISGHTALYWYRQSLGQGLEFLIYFQGNSAPDKSGLPSDRFSAERTGGSVSTLTIQRTQQEDSAVYLCASSFDRRETQYFGPGTRLLVL.